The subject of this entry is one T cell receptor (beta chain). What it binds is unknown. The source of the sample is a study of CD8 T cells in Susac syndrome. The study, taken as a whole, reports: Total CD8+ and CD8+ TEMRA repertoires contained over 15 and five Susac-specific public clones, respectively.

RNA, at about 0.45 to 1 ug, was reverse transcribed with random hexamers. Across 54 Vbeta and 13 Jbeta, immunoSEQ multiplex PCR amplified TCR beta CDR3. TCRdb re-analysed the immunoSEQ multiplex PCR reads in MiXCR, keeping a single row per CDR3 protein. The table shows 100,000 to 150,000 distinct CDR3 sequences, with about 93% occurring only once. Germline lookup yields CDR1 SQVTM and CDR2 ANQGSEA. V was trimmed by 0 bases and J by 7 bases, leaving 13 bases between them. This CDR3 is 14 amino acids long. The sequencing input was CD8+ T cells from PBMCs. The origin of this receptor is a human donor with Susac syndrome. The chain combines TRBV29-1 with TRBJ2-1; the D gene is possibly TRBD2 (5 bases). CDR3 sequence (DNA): TGCAGCGTTGAAGATGGGCAGAGGGCAAATGAGCAGTTCTTC. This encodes CSVEDGQRANEQFF.